This is a list of T cell receptor beta chains from one sample in a study of blood T cell repertoires in COVID-19. Generated by immunoSEQ multiplex PCR, the TCRdb table keeps only in-frame clones and is missing some. The table records 150,000 to 200,000 clones, approximately 90% of them present only once. Input material: peripheral blood. The receptors were sampled from a woman aged 65 to 85 with COVID-19, enrolled during active disease. Each CDR3 is given without its conserved first and last residue.

>11|TRBV6-4
ASSAQGGTEAF
>11|TRBV19
ASSMSQGYEQY
>13|TRBV18
ASTASGPNTGELF
>9|TRBV30
AWSVGVEAF
>11|TRBV6-2/TRBV6-3
ASSRQVNTEAF
>15|TRBV7-2
ASSLNRAGASRETQY
>12|TRBV19
ATRRGAGANVLT
>14|TRBV11-3
ASSPGLAGSLSEQF
>14|TRBV13
ASSQLTGGLDTEAF
>16|TRBV5-6
ASSSELESDSWNTEAF
>12|TRBV7-3
ASSSSGHLYEQY
>13|TRBV5-1
ASSSMGQGPSGYT
>10|TRBV3-1/TRBV3-2
ASSPLGSQQF
>10|TRBV27
ASSPSQETQY
>10|TRBV12-3/TRBV12-4
ASSFVNYGYT
>13|TRBV24-1
ATSERGTGRETQY
>11|TRBV9
ASSSTGITEAF
>11|TRBV29-1
SVDPGGDSPLH
>13|TRBV3-1/TRBV3-2
ASSQVLTGGNTIY
>12|TRBV5-1
ASSLADRVETQY
>11|TRBV5-1
ASSQTGFRGYT
>16|TRBV9
ASTAGTGGFLTNEKLF
>10|TRBV18
ASSAGHYEQY
>13|TRBV3-1/TRBV3-2
ASSPFSGGYNEQF
>18|TRBV11-3
ASSQGGRLAGTLDTDTQY